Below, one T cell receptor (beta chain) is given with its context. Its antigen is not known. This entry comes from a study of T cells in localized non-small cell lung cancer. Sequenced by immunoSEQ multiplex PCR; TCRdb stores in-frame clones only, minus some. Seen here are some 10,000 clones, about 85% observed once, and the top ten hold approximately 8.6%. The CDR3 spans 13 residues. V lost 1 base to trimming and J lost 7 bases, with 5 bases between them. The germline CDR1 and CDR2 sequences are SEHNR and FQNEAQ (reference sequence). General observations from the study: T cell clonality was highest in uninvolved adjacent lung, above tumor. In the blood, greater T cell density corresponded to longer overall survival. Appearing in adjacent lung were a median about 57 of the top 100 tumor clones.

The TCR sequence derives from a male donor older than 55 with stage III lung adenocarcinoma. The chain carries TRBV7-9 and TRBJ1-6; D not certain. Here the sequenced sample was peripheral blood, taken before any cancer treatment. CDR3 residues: CASSLGQNSPLHF. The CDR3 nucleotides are TGTGCCAGCAGCTTAGGCCAAAATTCACCCCTCCACTTT.